This TCR beta chain was sequenced for a study of control samples from healthy donors and cancer patients. The count of this clone is one. CDR1 SGHAT and CDR2 FQNNGV come from the germline V gene. The ends lost 2 bases at V and 5 bases at J; junction bases unmatched: 12. The CDR3 runs 18 residues. The data were produced by immunoSEQ multiplex PCR, yet TCRdb's version contains in-frame clones alone and is incomplete. The sample lists 90,000 to 100,000 clones, around three quarters occurring once. This TCR was recovered from a woman aged 30 to 39 in good health. The rearrangement joins TRBV11-2 to TRBJ2-3; 11 nucleotides line up with TRBD1. The specimen was blood. DNA for the CDR3: TGTGCCAGCAGCTTAAGGATGCCGGGACAGGGGGGTAGAGATACGCAGTATTTT. This sequence encodes CASSLRMPGQGGRDTQYF.